One TCR beta chain is described in this entry. Its antigen is undetermined. This entry belongs to a study of PD-1 blockade in classical Hodgkin lymphoma. Broader study findings: Those starting nivolumab under 1 year post-ASCT were excluded.

Time point in this sample: cycle 4 day 1 (C4D1), after about 6 weeks of nivolumab. All the patients suffered relapse after autologous stem cell transplantation, and brentuximab vedotin exposure differed. Data came from immunoSEQ multiplex PCR; TCRdb stores just in-frame clones and leaves some out. The data contain some 110,000 clones, approximately 89% of them singletons. Germline loops: CDR1 SGHNT, CDR2 YYREEE (reference sequence). The CDR3 covers 12 residues. V shed 4 bases and J shed 5 bases, with 10 bases lying between them. The gene calls are TRBV5-4 and TRBJ2-7; D gene unclear. The receptor was derived from a human donor with classical Hodgkin lymphoma. Sequencing used peripheral blood mononuclear cells (PBMCs), obtained before the fourth cycle of nivolumab. The CDR3 sequence is CASSPDLNEQYF. Here the CDR3 DNA reads TGTGCCAGCAGCCCAGACCTCAACGAGCAGTACTTC.